This TCR beta chain was captured in a study of cytomegalovirus exposure and HLA in healthy donors. Study-wide results and caveats: Reportedly, a later analysis found an Asian-associated ancestry cluster had fewer N-insertions than the roughly 700-donor mean.

The PCR used 60 Vbeta and 13 Jbeta primers. Libraries were prepared by immunoSEQ multiplex PCR; TCRdb keeps only in-frame clonotypes and omits some of them. The listing records about 120,000 clones. On this clone: No antigen is known for it.

The sequenced material came from PBMCs. This sequence originates from a man aged 18 to 35 in good health and CMV-seronegative.

The CDR3 bases are TGCGCCAGCAGCCAAGATATCGGGACAAGCTCCTACGAGCAGTACTTC. It translates to CASSQDIGTSSYEQYF. The chain is built from TRBV4-3 and TRBJ2-7; D may be TRBD1 (6 bases). V was pared by 0 bases and J by 0 bases, with 12 bases between. The CDR3 extends over 16 amino acids. CDR1 and CDR2 (germline): LGHNA, YSLEER.